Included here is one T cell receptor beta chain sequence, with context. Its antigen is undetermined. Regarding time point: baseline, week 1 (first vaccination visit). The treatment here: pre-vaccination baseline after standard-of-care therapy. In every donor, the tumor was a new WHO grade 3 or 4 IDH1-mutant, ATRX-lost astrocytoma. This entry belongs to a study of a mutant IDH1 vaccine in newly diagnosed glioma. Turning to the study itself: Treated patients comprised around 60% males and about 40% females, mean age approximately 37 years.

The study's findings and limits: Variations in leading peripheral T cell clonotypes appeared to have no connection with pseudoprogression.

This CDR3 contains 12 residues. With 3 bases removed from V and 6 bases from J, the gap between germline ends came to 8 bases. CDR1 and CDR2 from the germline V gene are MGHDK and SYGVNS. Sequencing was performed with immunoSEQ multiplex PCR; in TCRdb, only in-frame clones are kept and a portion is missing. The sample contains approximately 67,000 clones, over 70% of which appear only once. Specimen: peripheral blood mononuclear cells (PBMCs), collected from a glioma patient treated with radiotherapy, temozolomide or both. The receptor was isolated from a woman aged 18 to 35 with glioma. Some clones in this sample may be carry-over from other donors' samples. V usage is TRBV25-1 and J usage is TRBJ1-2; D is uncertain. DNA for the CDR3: TGTGCCAGCAGTGATCCCCCCGATGGCTACACCTTC. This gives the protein CASSDPPDGYTF.